This T cell receptor (beta chain) came from a study of blood T cell repertoires in COVID-19. Study in general: Specimens from acute and convalescent COVID-19 originated in the United States, Italy and Spain. The analysed material was cDNA or gDNA that came from T cells, B-cell-depleted T cells, or PBMCs.

This CDR3 is 15 amino acids long. V lost 2 bases and J lost 3, with 11 bases in between. Germline CDR1 reads GTSNPN; CDR2 reads SVGIG (reference sequence). The protocol was immunoSEQ multiplex PCR, while the TCRdb copy is restricted to in-frame clones and leaves out a portion. The repertoire has 270,000 or so clones, roughly 89% of them found once; the top ten carry 11%. Seattle researchers signed up patients amid active infection and tracked them longitudinally. This chain uses TRBV30 with TRBJ1-6; D not certain. The source of this sequence is a woman aged 25-40 years with COVID-19, enrolled during active disease. The sequencing input was peripheral blood. CDR3 sequence (DNA): TGTGCCTGGAGTCGGGTCGGACTCTATAATTCACCCCTCCACTTT. Translated, it gives CAWSRVGLYNSPLHF.